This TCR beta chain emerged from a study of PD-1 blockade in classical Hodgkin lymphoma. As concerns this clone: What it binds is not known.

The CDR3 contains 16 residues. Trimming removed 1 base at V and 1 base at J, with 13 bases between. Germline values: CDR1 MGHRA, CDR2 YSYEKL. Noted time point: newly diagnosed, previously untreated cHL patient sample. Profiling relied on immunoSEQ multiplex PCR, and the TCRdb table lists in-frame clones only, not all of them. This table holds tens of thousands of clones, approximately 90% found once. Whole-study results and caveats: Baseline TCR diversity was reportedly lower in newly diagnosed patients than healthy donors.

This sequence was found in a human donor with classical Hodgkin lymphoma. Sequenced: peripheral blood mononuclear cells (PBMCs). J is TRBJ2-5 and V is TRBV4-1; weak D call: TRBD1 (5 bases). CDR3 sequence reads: CASSQARGHTQETQYF. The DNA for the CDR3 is TGCGCCAGCAGCCAAGCGAGAGGACATACCCAAGAGACCCAGTACTTC.